The rows below give T cell receptor beta chains drawn from one sample of a study of T-cell memory formation after mild COVID-19. From the 5' RACE reads, TCRdb called clonotypes with MiXCR, one entry per CDR3 protein. The profile shows tens of thousands of distinct CDR3 sequences, around 14% of them singletons. The sample comprised PBMCs or a T cell subset sorted from them (not recorded which). The source is an adult woman who had mild COVID-19 (a few samples of this study predate the infection). Cell type and time point are not known. Each CDR3 is given with its conserved first and last residue. D genes are given only for firm matches. Clone size is given for some rows only: seen once, a few or many times, or a class if the clone is expanded.

v_gene	d_gene	abundance	j_gene	CDR3aa	CDR3nt
TRBV20-1	NA	few	TRBJ2-3	CSGEFSTDTQYF	TGCAGTGGAGAGTTTAGCACAGATACGCAGTATTTT
TRBV20-1	NA	few	TRBJ2-5	CSASTVREIDRETQYF	TGCAGTGCTAGTACTGTACGGGAGATCGACCGAGAGACCCAGTACTTC
TRBV4-1	TRBD1	NA	TRBJ2-7	CASSDGTGMYEQYF	TGCGCCAGCAGCGACGGGACAGGGATGTACGAGCAGTACTTC
TRBV20-1	TRBD2	few	TRBJ2-7	CSARDGLVYEQYF	TGCAGTGCTAGAGATGGACTAGTCTACGAGCAGTACTTC
TRBV12-3/TRBV12-4	TRBD1	few	TRBJ2-1	CASRWLGDRGDEQFF	TGTGCCAGCAGGTGGTTGGGTGACAGGGGTGATGAGCAGTTCTTC
TRBV9	NA	NA	TRBJ2-4	CASSDGALAKNIQYF	TGTGCCAGCAGCGATGGAGCGCTAGCCAAAAACATTCAGTACTTC
TRBV7-9	NA	few	TRBJ1-1	CASSPSNQGRGTEAFF	TGTGCCAGCAGCCCGTCGAACCAGGGAAGGGGCACTGAAGCTTTCTTT
TRBV2	NA	NA	TRBJ1-5	CASSPGGQPQHF	TGTGCCAGCAGCCCGGGGGGTCAGCCCCAGCATTTT
TRBV7-9	NA	few	TRBJ1-2	CASSFKGGYGYTF	TGTGCCAGCAGCTTCAAAGGGGGCTATGGCTACACCTTC
TRBV5-6	NA	few	TRBJ2-2	CASSRGQGITGELFF	TGTGCCAGCAGCCGAGGGCAGGGGATCACCGGGGAGCTGTTTTTT
TRBV12-3/TRBV12-4	NA	NA	TRBJ2-7	CASSFGDGVYEQYF	TGTGCCAGCAGTTTTGGGGATGGGGTCTACGAGCAGTACTTC
TRBV9	TRBD2	few	TRBJ2-7	CASSPGLANNEQYF	TGTGCCAGCAGCCCAGGACTAGCTAACAACGAGCAGTACTTC
TRBV7-2	TRBD2	few	TRBJ2-5	CASSLGPGLAGAGGETQYF	TGTGCCAGCAGCTTAGGCCCGGGACTAGCGGGGGCCGGGGGGGAGACCCAGTACTTC
TRBV19	NA	few	TRBJ1-2	CASRGQGVLDGYTF	TGTGCCAGTCGAGGGCAGGGAGTCCTTGATGGCTACACCTTC
TRBV29-1	TRBD1	NA	TRBJ2-7	CSVPGTGRREQYF	TGCAGCGTCCCCGGGACAGGGCGACGTGAGCAGTACTTC
TRBV7-6	TRBD2	NA	TRBJ2-7	CASSFGTSAYEQYF	TGTGCCAGCAGCTTTGGGACTAGCGCCTACGAGCAGTACTTC
TRBV10-3	NA	few	TRBJ1-1	CAISVGVGTEAFF	TGTGCCATCAGTGTCGGGGTGGGCACTGAAGCTTTCTTT
TRBV9	NA	few	TRBJ1-2	CASSDNPRFGRNYGYTF	TGTGCCAGCAGCGATAACCCCCGCTTCGGCAGAAACTATGGCTACACCTTC
TRBV5-5	NA	few	TRBJ1-1	CASSLAISTSEAFF	TGTGCCAGCAGCTTGGCCATCTCCACATCAGAAGCTTTCTTT
TRBV14	TRBD2	NA	TRBJ2-1	CASSQDPAGGLNEQFF	TGTGCCAGCAGCCAAGACCCAGCGGGAGGATTGAATGAGCAGTTCTTC
TRBV6-5	NA	few	TRBJ1-1	CASSYLATNTEAFF	TGTGCCAGCAGTTACCTCGCCACGAACACTGAAGCTTTCTTT
TRBV7-3	TRBD1	few	TRBJ2-1	CASSSDAGTAYNEQFF	TGTGCCAGCAGCTCAGACGCCGGGACAGCCTACAATGAGCAGTTCTTC
TRBV25-1	TRBD2	many	TRBJ2-7	CASSEEGLAGGPSEQYF	TGTGCCAGCAGTGAAGAGGGGCTAGCGGGGGGTCCTAGCGAGCAGTACTTC
TRBV29-1	NA	NA	TRBJ2-7	CSVRDGSYEQYF	TGCAGCGTTCGGGACGGAAGCTACGAGCAGTACTTC
TRBV29-1	NA	once	TRBJ2-7	CSVENRVLGEQYF	TGCAGCGTTGAAAACAGGGTTTTGGGTGAGCAGTACTTC
TRBV29-1	NA	few	TRBJ1-2	CSVEANYGYTF	TGCAGCGTTGAAGCAAATTATGGCTACACCTTC
TRBV19	TRBD1	NA	TRBJ2-7	CASSAGTVYEQYF	TGTGCCAGTAGCGCAGGGACAGTCTACGAGCAGTACTTC
TRBV3-1	NA	many	TRBJ2-5	CASRGDFQETQYF	TGTGCCAGCAGGGGGGACTTCCAAGAGACCCAGTACTTC
TRBV4-3	TRBD2	NA	TRBJ2-1	CASSGLAGPSSSYNEQFF	TGCGCCAGCAGCGGACTAGCGGGACCGTCGAGCTCCTACAATGAGCAGTTCTTC
TRBV6-2/TRBV6-3	NA	NA	TRBJ2-1	CASSHFGFSGPQATQFF	TGTGCCAGCAGCCATTTCGGATTTAGCGGACCTCAGGCCACCCAGTTCTTC
TRBV19	NA	many	TRBJ2-7	CASSIVAHSYEQYF	TGTGCCAGTAGTATAGTGGCACACTCCTACGAGCAGTACTTC
TRBV30	NA	NA	TRBJ2-7	CAWSSGTYYEQYF	TGTGCCTGGAGTAGTGGGACTTACTACGAGCAGTACTTC
TRBV5-6	TRBD1	few	TRBJ2-7	CASSYRQGGTYEQYF	TGTGCCAGCAGCTACCGACAGGGTGGAACCTACGAGCAGTACTTC
TRBV12-3/TRBV12-4	NA	many	TRBJ1-1	CASSLATGHTEAFF	TGTGCCAGCAGTTTAGCGACCGGGCACACTGAAGCTTTCTTT
TRBV4-1	NA	NA	TRBJ2-7	CASSPTGQPYEQYF	TGCGCCAGCAGCCCCACGGGACAACCATACGAGCAGTACTTC
TRBV6-5	NA	NA	TRBJ1-2	CASSPTGVPNYGYTF	TGTGCCAGCAGCCCGACCGGCGTTCCTAACTATGGCTACACCTTC
TRBV7-8	TRBD1	NA	TRBJ2-1	CASSLGRQGAIYNEQFF	TGTGCCAGCAGCTTAGGGCGACAGGGGGCTATATACAATGAGCAGTTCTTC
TRBV20-1	TRBD2	many	TRBJ2-3	CSARRISGSSSGTTDTQYF	TGCAGTGCGCGAAGAATTAGCGGGAGCTCCTCCGGCACGACAGATACGCAGTATTTT
TRBV6-4	NA	few	TRBJ2-2	CASSDPFRQALRGELFF	TGTGCCAGCAGTGACCCTTTCAGACAGGCCCTCCGTGGGGAGCTGTTTTTT
TRBV7-6	NA	NA	TRBJ1-1	CASSSPGTEAFF	TGTGCCAGCAGCTCCCCAGGGACTGAAGCTTTCTTT
TRBV6-5	NA	NA	TRBJ2-7	CASSYGTSYEQYF	TGTGCCAGCAGTTACGGGACATCCTACGAGCAGTACTTC
TRBV4-3	NA	few	TRBJ2-3	CASSQDSASAATDTQYF	TGCGCCAGCAGCCAAGATTCCGCTAGCGCGGCCACAGATACGCAGTATTTT
TRBV10-3	TRBD1	NA	TRBJ2-7	CAISGDSYEQYF	TGTGCCATCAGCGGGGACAGCTACGAGCAGTACTTC
TRBV19	TRBD1	NA	TRBJ2-1	CASSLGTAVYNEQFF	TGTGCCAGTAGCCTGGGGACAGCTGTCTACAATGAGCAGTTCTTC